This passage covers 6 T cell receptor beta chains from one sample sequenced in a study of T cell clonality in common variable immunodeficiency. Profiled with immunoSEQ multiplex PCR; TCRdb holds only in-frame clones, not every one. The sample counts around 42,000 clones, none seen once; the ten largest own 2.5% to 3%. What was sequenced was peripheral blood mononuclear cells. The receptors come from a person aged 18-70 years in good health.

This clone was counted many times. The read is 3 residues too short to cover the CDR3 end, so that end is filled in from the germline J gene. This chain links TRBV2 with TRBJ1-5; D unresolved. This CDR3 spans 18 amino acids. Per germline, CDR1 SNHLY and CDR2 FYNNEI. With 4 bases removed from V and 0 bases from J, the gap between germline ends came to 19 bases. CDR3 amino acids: CASSAHPQAQTSNQPQHF. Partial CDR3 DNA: TGTGCCAGCAGTGCTCACCCGCAGGCCCAAACTAGCAATCAGCCC.

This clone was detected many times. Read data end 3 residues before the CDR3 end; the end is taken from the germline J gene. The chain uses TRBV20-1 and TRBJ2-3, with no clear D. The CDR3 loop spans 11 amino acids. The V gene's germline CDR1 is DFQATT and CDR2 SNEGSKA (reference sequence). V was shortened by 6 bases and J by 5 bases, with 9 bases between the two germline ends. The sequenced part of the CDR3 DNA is TGCAGTGCACGAAAGGGAGATACG. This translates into CSARKGDT. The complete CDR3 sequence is CSARKGDTQYF.

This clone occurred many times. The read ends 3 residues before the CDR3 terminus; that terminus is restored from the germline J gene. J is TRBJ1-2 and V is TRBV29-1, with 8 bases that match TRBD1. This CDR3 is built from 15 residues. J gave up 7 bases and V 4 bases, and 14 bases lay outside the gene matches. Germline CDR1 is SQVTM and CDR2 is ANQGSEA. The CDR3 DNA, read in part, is TGCAGCGTTGGGGGGACAGGATCAGGGAGGTTTGGC. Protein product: CSVGGTGSGRFG. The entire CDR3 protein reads CSVGGTGSGRFGYTF.

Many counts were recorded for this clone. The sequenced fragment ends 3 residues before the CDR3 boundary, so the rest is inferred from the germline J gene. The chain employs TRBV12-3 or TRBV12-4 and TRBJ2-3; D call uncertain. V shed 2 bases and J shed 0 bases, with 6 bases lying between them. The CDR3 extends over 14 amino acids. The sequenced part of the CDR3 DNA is TGTGCCAGCAGTTTATTCGGGAGCACAGATACG. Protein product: CASSLFGSTDT. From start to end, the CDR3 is CASSLFGSTDTQYF.

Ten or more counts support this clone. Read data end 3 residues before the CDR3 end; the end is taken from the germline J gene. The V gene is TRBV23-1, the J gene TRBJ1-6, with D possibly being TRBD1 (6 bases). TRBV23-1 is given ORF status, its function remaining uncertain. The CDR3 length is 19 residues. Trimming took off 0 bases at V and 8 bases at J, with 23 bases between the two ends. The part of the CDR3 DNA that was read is TGCGCCAGCAGTCAATCAAAACCCGGGACACCCGAACTCCATTCACCC. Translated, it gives CASSQSKPGTPELHSP. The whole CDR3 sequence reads CASSQSKPGTPELHSPLHF.

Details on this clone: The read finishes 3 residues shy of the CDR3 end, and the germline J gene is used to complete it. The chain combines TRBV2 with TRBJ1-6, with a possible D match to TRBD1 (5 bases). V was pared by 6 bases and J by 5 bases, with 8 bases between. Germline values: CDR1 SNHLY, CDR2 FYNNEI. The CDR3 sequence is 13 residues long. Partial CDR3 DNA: TGTGCCAGCAGATTGACAGATAATTCACCC. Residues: CASRLTDNSP. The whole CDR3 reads CASRLTDNSPLHF.